Below are 14 T cell receptor beta chains sequenced from a single sample in a study of blood T cells in healthy people across ages (dated by TCRdb to the mid-2010s). Library preparation used 5' RACE. Sequencer: Illumina HiSeq 2500. A second PCR of roughly 7 to 12 cycles was run with a J-beta primer mix and a sample-barcoded 5' primer. TCRdb took the public reads, trimmed them with fastp at Q25, ran MiXCR for clone calling and kept in-frame beta chains. Every CDR3 protein is listed once, alongside the most common genes and DNA of its rows. The sample records fewer than 800,000 distinct CDR3 sequences, approximately 25% of which are singletons. 9% to 9.5% of the sample rests with the top ten. These same data were also listed under a study on T cells of mothers and their children.

The sample consisted of blood. All receptors come from a boy between 5 and 17 years old in good health.

The V and J genes are TRBV14 and TRBJ1-1; possibly TRBD1 for D (5 bases). The CDR3 is made up of 14 amino acids. Trimming took 1 base from V and 6 from J, leaving 12 bases between them. CDR1 and CDR2 from the germline V gene are SGHDN and FVKESK. DNA of the CDR3: TGTGCCAGCAGCCAAGTGCTCTCGACAGCTGAAGCTTTCTTT. The encoded protein is CASSQVLSTAEAFF.

This clonotype was recorded a few times. Its ends do not fully match the called genes, so a read error is possible. This rearrangement joins TRBV5-1 to TRBJ2-5, with 9 nucleotides matching TRBD1. Germline values: CDR1 SGHRS, CDR2 YFSETQ. The CDR3 spans 13 residues. The DNA of the CDR3 is TGCGCCAGCAGCTCGAACCCCGACAGGGGGATGTTCTTC. As protein: CASSSNPDRGMFF.

The chain carries TRBV5-5 and TRBJ2-5; D perhaps matches TRBD1 (6 bases). The CDR3 has 14 residues. Germline V gives CDR1 SGHKS, CDR2 YYEKEE (reference sequence). V was shortened by 1 base and J by 3 bases, with 10 bases between the two germline ends. For the CDR3, the DNA is TGTGCCAGCAGCTTGCCGGCAGGGGAAGAGACCCAGTACTTC. It codes for CASSLPAGEETQYF.

The sample holds a few counts of this clonotype. The gene calls are TRBV29-1 and TRBJ2-2; D not certain. CDR3 length: 14 residues. Germline CDR1 SQVTM, CDR2 ANQGSEA. The ends were cut back, 0 bases at V and 3 bases at J, with 8 bases in the middle. The CDR3: CSVEEGRYTGELFF. The CDR3 DNA follows: TGCAGCGTTGAAGAAGGCAGATACACCGGGGAGCTGTTTTTT.

The gene calls are TRBV6-2 or TRBV6-3 and TRBJ2-5; TRBD1 is a possible D gene (6 bases). The J call may be in error: the DNA end matches TRBJ2-7 better. CDR1 is MNHEY and CDR2 is SVGEGT in the germline V gene. The CDR3 covers 13 residues. The CDR3 nucleotides read TGTGCCAGCAGTTATACAGGGTCAGGCGAGCAGTACTTC. Translating it yields CASSYTGSGEQYF.

This chain links TRBV28 with TRBJ2-1; no clear D. The ends were cut back, 6 bases at V and 3 bases at J, with 12 bases in the middle. Germline V gives CDR1 MDHEN, CDR2 SYDVKM. The CDR3 extends over 14 amino acids. CDR3 DNA sequence: TGTGCCAGCAGAAAGAGGTTTCACTACAATGAGCAGTTCTTC. Protein product: CASRKRFHYNEQFF. The variable domain in full, completed from reference TRBV28 and TRBJ2-1, reads DVKVTQSSRYLVKRTGEKVFLECVQDMDHENMFWYRQDPGLGLRLIYFSYDVKMKEKGDIPEGYSVSREKKERFSLILESASTNQTSMYLCASRKRFHYNEQFFGPGTRLTVL.

The chain couples TRBV7-8 to TRBJ2-7; 9 bases fit TRBD1. Per the germline V gene, CDR1 is SGHVS and CDR2 is FQNEAQ. V trimming: 7 bases; J trimming: 4 bases; junction bases outside the gene matches: 5. The CDR3 has 13 residues. In nucleotides, the CDR3 is TGTGCCAGCACCCAGGACAGGGGATACGAGCAGTACTTC. Its protein product is CASTQDRGYEQYF. The whole variable domain, filled in from reference TRBV7-8 and TRBJ2-7, reads GAGVSQSPRYKVAKRGQDVALRCDPISGHVSLFWYQQALGQGPEFLTYFQNEAQLDKSGLPSDRFFAERPEGSVSTLKIQRTQQEDSAVYLCASTQDRGYEQYFGPGTRLTVT.

The chain links TRBV7-8 to TRBJ2-1; D unclear. The CDR3 covers 16 residues. With 5 bases removed from V and 5 bases from J, the gap between germline ends came to 19 bases. CDR1 is SGHVS and CDR2 is FQNEAQ in the germline V gene. For the CDR3, the DNA is TGTGCCAGCAGCCCCCCTATACTGGCTTCCCACAATGAGCAGTTCTTC. Amino acid sequence: CASSPPILASHNEQFF.

This clonotype occurred a few times. The V and J genes are TRBV21-1 and TRBJ2-3; the table's TRBD2 call for D was not verified on the DNA. TRBV21-1 is a pseudogene locus. There are 18 residues in the CDR3. DNA of the CDR3: TGTGCCAGCAGCAAAATCGAGTCCGTAACTACTAGCACAGATACGCAGTATTTT. Residues: CASSKIESVTTSTDTQYF.

This clonotype was picked up a small number of times. The chain recombines TRBV12-3 or TRBV12-4 with TRBJ2-1; no clear D. Trimming removed 7 bases at V and 0 bases at J, with 13 bases between. The CDR3 sequence is 15 residues long. CDR3 residues: CASNRHQSSYNEQFF. For the CDR3, the DNA is TGTGCCAGCAACCGACATCAGAGCTCCTACAATGAGCAGTTCTTC.

The rearrangement joins TRBV20-1 to TRBJ1-1; a possible D gene is TRBD1 (6 bases). Germline values: CDR1 DFQATT, CDR2 SNEGSKA (reference sequence). The CDR3 runs 14 residues. V was clipped by 0 bases and J by 2 bases, with 10 bases between them. The CDR3 DNA reads as TGCAGTGCTAGAGAACTACAGGGCAACACTGAAGCTTTCTTT. Protein product: CSARELQGNTEAFF.

The chain links TRBV7-9 to TRBJ2-5; 7 bases align to TRBD1. The CDR3 length is 13 residues. Germline CDR1 and CDR2: SEHNR and FQNEAQ (reference sequence). Losses at the gene ends were 2 bases for V and 6 bases for J; bases not matched to a gene: 3. The CDR3 DNA is TGTGCCAGCAGCTTACAGGGGGAACAGACCCAGTACTTC. Amino acids: CASSLQGEQTQYF. Using reference TRBV7-9 and TRBJ2-5 for the parts outside the CDR3, the full variable domain is DTGVSQNPRHKITKRGQNVTFRCDPISEHNRLYWYRQTLGQGPEFLTYFQNEAQLEKSRLLSDRFSAERPKGSFSTLEIQRTEQGDSAMYLCASSLQGEQTQYFGPGTRLLVL.

In its sample, this clonotype was seen a few times. The rearrangement links TRBV4-1 to TRBJ2-7, with a possible D match to TRBD2 (6 bases). The length of the CDR3 is 15 residues. Germline CDR1 and CDR2: MGHRA and YSYEKL. V lost 3 bases and J 1 base, leaving 13 bases between the germline ends. This chain's CDR3 is CASSQPGLQSYEQYF. CDR3 nucleotide sequence: TGCGCCAGCAGCCAGCCGGGACTGCAATCCTACGAGCAGTACTTC.

This sequence joins TRBV5-1 and TRBJ2-7; a possible D gene is TRBD1 (7 bases). There are 15 residues in the CDR3. Trimming stripped 0 bases from V and 4 bases from J, with 14 bases between. Germline loops: CDR1 SGHRS, CDR2 YFSETQ. The CDR3 DNA is TGCGCCAGCAGCTTGGGAGACAGGGAGGTATACGAGCAGTACTTC. As protein: CASSLGDREVYEQYF.